This T cell receptor beta chain is drawn from a study of cytomegalovirus exposure and HLA in healthy donors. J lost 4 bases, V lost 6 bases, and 6 bases had no gene match. This CDR3 has 16 residues. Germline-derived CDR1 and CDR2 are WSHSY and SAAADI. Use of 60 Vbeta and 13 Jbeta primers characterized the PCR. Sequencing was performed with immunoSEQ multiplex PCR; in TCRdb, only in-frame clones are kept and a portion is missing. The repertoire holds more than 90,000 clones, with around 73% as singletons. This chain joins TRBV10-2 and TRBJ2-3, with TRBD2 matching over 14 bases. The clonotype was recovered from a woman aged 60 to 75 in good health and CMV-seronegative. Source material: PBMCs. CDR3 coding DNA: TGCGCCAGCAGAGCGACTAGCGGGGGGGCAGCAGATACGCAGTATTTT. Its translation: CASRATSGGAADTQYF.